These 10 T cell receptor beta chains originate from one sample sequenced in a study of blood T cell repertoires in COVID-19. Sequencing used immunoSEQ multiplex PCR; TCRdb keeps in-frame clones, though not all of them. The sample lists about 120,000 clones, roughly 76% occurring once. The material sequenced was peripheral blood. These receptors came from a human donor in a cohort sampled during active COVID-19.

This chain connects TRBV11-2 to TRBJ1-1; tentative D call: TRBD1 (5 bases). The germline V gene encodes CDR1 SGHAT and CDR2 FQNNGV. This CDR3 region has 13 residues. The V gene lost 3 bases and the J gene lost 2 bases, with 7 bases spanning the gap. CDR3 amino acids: CASSFGGNTEAFF. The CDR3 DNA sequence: TGTGCCAGCAGCTTCGGGGGTAACACTGAAGCTTTCTTT.

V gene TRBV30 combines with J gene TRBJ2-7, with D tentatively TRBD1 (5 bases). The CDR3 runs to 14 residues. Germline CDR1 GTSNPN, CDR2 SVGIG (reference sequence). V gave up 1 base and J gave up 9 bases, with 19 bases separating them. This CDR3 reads CAWSAASLGAVQYF. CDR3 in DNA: TGTGCCTGGAGTGCCGCTTCTTTAGGGGCGGTGCAGTACTTC.

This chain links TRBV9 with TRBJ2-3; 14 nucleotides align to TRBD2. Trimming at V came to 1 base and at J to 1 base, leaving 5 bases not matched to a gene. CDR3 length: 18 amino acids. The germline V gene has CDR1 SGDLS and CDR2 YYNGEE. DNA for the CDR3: TGTGCCAGCAGCGTACGGGGACTAGCGGGGGAGGGCACAGATACGCAGTATTTT. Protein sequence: CASSVRGLAGEGTDTQYF.

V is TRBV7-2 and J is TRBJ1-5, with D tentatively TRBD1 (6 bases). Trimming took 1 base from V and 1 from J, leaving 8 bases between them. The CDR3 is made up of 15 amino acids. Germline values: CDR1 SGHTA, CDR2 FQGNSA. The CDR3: CASSLDRASNQPQHF. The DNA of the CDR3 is TGTGCCAGCAGCTTAGACAGGGCGAGCAATCAGCCCCAGCATTTT. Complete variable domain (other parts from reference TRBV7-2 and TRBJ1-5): GAGVSQSPSNKVTEKGKDVELRCDPISGHTALYWYRQSLGQGLEFLIYFQGNSAPDKSGLPSDRFSAERTGGSVSTLTIQRTQQEDSAVYLCASSLDRASNQPQHFGDGTRLSIL.

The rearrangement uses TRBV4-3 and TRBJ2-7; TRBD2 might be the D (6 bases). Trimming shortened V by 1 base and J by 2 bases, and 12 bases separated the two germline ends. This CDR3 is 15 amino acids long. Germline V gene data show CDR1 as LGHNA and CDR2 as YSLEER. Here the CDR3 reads CASSQGEAGTYEQYF. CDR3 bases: TGCGCCAGCAGCCAAGGGGAGGCAGGGACCTACGAGCAGTACTTC.

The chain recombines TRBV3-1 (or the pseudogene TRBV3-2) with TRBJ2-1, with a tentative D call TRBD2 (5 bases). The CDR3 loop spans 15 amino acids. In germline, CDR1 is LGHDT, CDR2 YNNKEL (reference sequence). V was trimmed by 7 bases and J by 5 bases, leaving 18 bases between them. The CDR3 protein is CASTPLGGLNNEQFF. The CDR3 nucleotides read TGTGCCAGCACCCCGCTCGGCGGACTCAACAATGAGCAGTTCTTC.

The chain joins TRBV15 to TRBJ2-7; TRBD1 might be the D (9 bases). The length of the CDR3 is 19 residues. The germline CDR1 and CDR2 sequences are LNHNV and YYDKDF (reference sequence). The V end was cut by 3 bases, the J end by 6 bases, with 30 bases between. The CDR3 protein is CATSSSGGDGQGTSGEQYF. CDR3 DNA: TGTGCCACCAGCAGTTCCGGGGGGGATGGACAGGGGACGTCAGGCGAGCAGTACTTC.

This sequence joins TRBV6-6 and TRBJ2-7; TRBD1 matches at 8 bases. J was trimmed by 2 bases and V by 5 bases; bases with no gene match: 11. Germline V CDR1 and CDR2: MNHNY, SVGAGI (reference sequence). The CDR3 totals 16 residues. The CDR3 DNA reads TGTGCCAGCAGTGCACGCCCGGGACAGGTCCCCTACGAGCAGTACTTC. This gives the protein CASSARPGQVPYEQYF.

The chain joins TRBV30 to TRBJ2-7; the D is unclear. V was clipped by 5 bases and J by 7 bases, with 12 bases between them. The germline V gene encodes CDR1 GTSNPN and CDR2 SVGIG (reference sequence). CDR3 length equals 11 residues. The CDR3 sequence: CAWGRLPEQYF. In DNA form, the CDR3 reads TGTGCCTGGGGGCGCCTCCCGGAGCAGTACTTC.

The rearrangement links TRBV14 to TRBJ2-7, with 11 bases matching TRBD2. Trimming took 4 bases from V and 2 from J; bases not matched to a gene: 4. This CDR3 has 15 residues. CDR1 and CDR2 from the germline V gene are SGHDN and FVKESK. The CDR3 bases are TGTGCCAGCAGCCCCCTTAGCGGGAGGGCCTACGAGCAGTACTTC. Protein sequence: CASSPLSGRAYEQYF.